These 22 T cell receptor beta chains came from one sample sequenced in a study of CD8 T cells in Susac syndrome. Random hexamers were used to reverse transcribe the RNA input (about 0.5 to 1 ug). TCRdb recomputed calls from the immunoSEQ multiplex PCR reads with MiXCR, one row per CDR3 protein. This table holds some 96,000 distinct CDR3 sequences, nearly 97% found once. The sequenced material came from CD8+ T cells from PBMCs. These receptors were obtained from a human donor with Susac syndrome.

This clonotype was counted between two and nine times. This chain uses TRBV5-1 with TRBJ2-7, with TRBD2 identical over 12 bases. The CDR3 totals 15 residues. The V segment lost 4 bases and the J segment 4 bases; nucleotides outside the gene matches: 6. CDR1 and CDR2 from the germline V gene are SGHRS and YFSETQ. The CDR3 DNA reads as TGCGCCAGCAGCCCAAGGACTAGCGGGACGTACGAGCAGTACTTC. Translated, it gives CASSPRTSGTYEQYF.

The gene calls are TRBV4-2 and TRBJ2-2; 7 nucleotides line up with TRBD1. Germline CDR1 LGHNA, CDR2 YNFKEQ. The CDR3 sequence is 15 residues long. V dropped 0 bases and J dropped 7; count of bases not matched to a gene: 5. In nucleotides, the CDR3 is TGTGCCAGCAGCCAAGAGACAGGGCCGGGCGGGGAGCTGTTTTTT. Residues: CASSQETGPGGELFF.

The rearrangement links TRBV12-3 or TRBV12-4 to TRBJ1-1; the D is unclear. The CDR3 has 13 amino acids. V lost 4 bases, J lost 2 bases, and 8 bases lay in between. The CDR3, as DNA: TGTGCCAGCAGTTGGCAGGCCAACACTGAAGCTTTCTTT. Protein: CASSWQANTEAFF.

This chain uses TRBV28 with TRBJ2-7; a possible D gene is TRBD2 (6 bases). CDR1 MDHEN and CDR2 SYDVKM come from the germline V gene. Trimming stripped 2 bases from V and 6 bases from J, with 11 bases between. The CDR3 is made up of 13 amino acids. This chain's CDR3 is CASSLLGTGEQYF. The CDR3 DNA follows: TGTGCCAGCAGTTTACTGGGGACTGGCGAGCAGTACTTC.

In DNA, the CDR3 is TGCAGCGTTGGAAGACTTTTGGAGACCCAGTACTTC. It codes for CSVGRLLETQYF. This chain joins TRBV29-1 and TRBJ2-5; D is ambiguous. V was trimmed by 4 bases and J by 5 bases, leaving 11 bases between them. The CDR3 is 12 amino acids. The germline V gene encodes CDR1 SQVTM and CDR2 ANQGSEA.

This chain connects TRBV3-1 to TRBJ1-1; 10 nucleotides match TRBD1. V was pared by 4 bases and J by 7 bases, with 0 bases of the junction left unmatched. Germline assignment: CDR1 LGHDT and CDR2 YNNKEL (reference sequence). There are 12 residues in the CDR3. Here the CDR3 reads CASSRTGGEAFF. CDR3 DNA sequence: TGTGCCAGCAGCCGGACAGGGGGTGAAGCTTTCTTT.

The rearrangement uses TRBV29-1 and TRBJ2-7; D unresolved. Trimming stripped 2 bases from V and 6 bases from J, with 8 bases between. This CDR3 region has 11 residues. Germline values: CDR1 SQVTM, CDR2 ANQGSEA. CDR3 residues: CSVEPPAEQYF. As DNA, the CDR3 is TGCAGCGTTGAACCCCCGGCCGAGCAGTACTTC.

This sequence joins TRBV18 and TRBJ2-6; 7 bases align to TRBD1. CDR3 length equals 17 residues. With 4 bases clipped from V and 1 base from J, the junction kept 7 bases outside the gene matches. The germline V gene encodes CDR1 KGHSH and CDR2 LQKENI. CDR3 sequence (DNA): TGTGCCAGCTCACTAACCAGGACAGGATCTGGGGCCAACGTCCTGACTTTC. Its translation is CASSLTRTGSGANVLTF.

This chain connects TRBV3-1 to TRBJ2-7, with 7 positions matching TRBD1. The CDR3 is made up of 14 amino acids. The V gene end was trimmed by 1 base and the J gene end by 5 bases; junction bases not matched to a gene: 5. Germline V lookup: CDR1 LGHDT, CDR2 YNNKEL (reference sequence). The CDR3 loop reads CASSQVDRRNEQYF. DNA for the CDR3: TGTGCCAGCAGCCAAGTGGACAGGCGGAACGAGCAGTACTTC.

The rearrangement links TRBV4-2 to TRBJ2-3, with D unresolved. CDR3 size: 14 residues. The V end lost 0 bases, the J end lost 3 bases, and 7 bases lay between the germline ends. The germline CDR1 and CDR2 sequences are LGHNA and YNFKEQ. Written as DNA, the CDR3 is TGTGCCAGCAGCCAAGATCTTGTTACAGATACGCAGTATTTT. This gives the protein CASSQDLVTDTQYF.

This clonotype has only a few counts. The CDR3 nucleotides are TGCGCCAGCAGTGGGGATAACACCGGGGAGCTGTTTTTT. This encodes CASSGDNTGELFF. The V call is TRBV5-1, the J call TRBJ2-2; D unclear. Trimming removed 5 bases at V and 2 bases at J, with 7 bases between. The CDR3 sequence is 13 residues long. Germline assignment: CDR1 SGHRS and CDR2 YFSETQ.

Only one count was recorded for this clonotype. The chain carries TRBV3-1 and TRBJ1-6; D unclear. With 4 bases removed from V and 13 bases from J, the gap between germline ends came to 14 bases. The CDR3 sequence is 13 residues long. In germline, CDR1 is LGHDT, CDR2 YNNKEL (reference sequence). CDR3 coding DNA: TGTGCCAGCAGCCGAGCCCAGACGCAGCCCCTCCACTTT. Translation gives CASSRAQTQPLHF.

CDR3 protein: CASSQQRGGETQYF. The CDR3 nucleotides read TGTGCCAGCAGCCAACAACGGGGAGGAGAGACCCAGTACTTC. The gene calls are TRBV5-4 and TRBJ2-5; perhaps TRBD2 as D (6 bases). Per germline, CDR1 SGHNT and CDR2 YYREEE (reference sequence). This CDR3 contains 14 residues. V lost 4 bases and J lost 4, with 14 bases in between.

This sequence joins TRBV25-1 and TRBJ1-1; D is unresolved. Looked up from germline, CDR1 is MGHDK and CDR2 is SYGVNS. The CDR3 contains 11 residues. V shed 6 bases and J shed 5 bases, with 7 bases lying between them. In nucleotides, the CDR3 is TGTGCCAGCAGGAAGTGGACTGAAGCTTTCTTT. Its translation: CASRKWTEAFF.

The chain employs TRBV15 and TRBJ2-7; 9 bases agree with TRBD1. Germline values: CDR1 LNHNV, CDR2 YYDKDF (reference sequence). CDR3 size: 14 residues. V lost 6 bases and J lost 2; bases outside the gene matches: 5. CDR3 in amino acids: CATSLGTGTYEQYF. DNA of the CDR3: TGTGCCACCAGTTTAGGGACAGGGACCTACGAGCAGTACTTC.

The chain links TRBV29-1 to TRBJ2-7; 9 bases line up with TRBD1. The length of the CDR3 is 15 residues. Germline V gives CDR1 SQVTM, CDR2 ANQGSEA. The trim removed 4 bases at V and 3 bases at J, leaving 10 bases unmatched. CDR3 DNA: TGCAGCGTTGCCGGGACAGGGCGGTATTACTACGAGCAGTACTTC. It specifies CSVAGTGRYYYEQYF.

Regarding this clonotype: Relative to the germline gene, one junction end is altered; a read error may explain this. V and J are TRBV29-1 and TRBJ2-6; TRBD1 is a possible D gene (5 bases). CDR1 SQVTM and CDR2 ANQGSEA come from the germline V gene. CDR3 length equals 17 residues. This CDR3 is CNVGVRGTPSGANVLTF. CDR3 nucleotide sequence: TGCAACGTTGGGGTTAGGGGCACCCCCTCTGGGGCCAACGTCCTGACTTTC. Full variable domain (missing parts from reference TRBV29-1 and TRBJ2-6): SAVISQKPSRDICQRGTSLTIQCQVDSQVTMMFWYRQQPGQSLTLIATANQGSEATYESGFVIDKFPISRPNLTFSTLTVSNMSPEDSSIYLCNVGVRGTPSGANVLTFGAGSRLTVL.

The chain recombines TRBV12-3 or TRBV12-4 with TRBJ2-1, with D hard to call. This CDR3 is built from 13 residues. V was shortened by 5 bases and J by 5 bases, with 10 bases between the two germline ends. CDR3 residues: CASSEDGHNEQFF. In DNA, the CDR3 is TGTGCCAGCAGTGAGGACGGGCACAATGAGCAGTTCTTC.

The rearrangement links TRBV15 to TRBJ1-2; D call uncertain. The CDR3 is 13 amino acids. Trimming took off 5 bases at V and 4 bases at J, with 11 bases between the two ends. Germline V gene data show CDR1 as LNHNV and CDR2 as YYDKDF (reference sequence). Here the CDR3 DNA reads TGTGCCACCAGCGGGCGCTCCTTCTATGGCTACACCTTC. It specifies CATSGRSFYGYTF.

The rearrangement links TRBV20-1 to TRBJ2-5; D is unclear. Germline values: CDR1 DFQATT, CDR2 SNEGSKA (reference sequence). The CDR3 has 11 residues. Between the trimmed V and J ends, which lost 6 bases and 5 bases, there was a span of 10 bases. This CDR3 is CSAALGETQYF. Here the CDR3 DNA reads TGCAGTGCGGCCCTGGGCGAGACCCAGTACTTC.

The gene calls are TRBV7-9 and TRBJ1-2, with 9 bases matching TRBD1. Germline loops: CDR1 SEHNR, CDR2 FQNEAQ (reference sequence). The CDR3 spans 15 residues. With V trimmed by 5 bases and J by 4 bases, 8 bases remained unmatched. The CDR3 DNA is TGTGCCAGCAGCAACCGGGACAGGGAGTTCTATGGCTACACCTTC. This gives the protein CASSNRDREFYGYTF.

This rearrangement joins TRBV20-1 to TRBJ2-3; D gene uncertain. CDR1 DFQATT and CDR2 SNEGSKA come from the germline V gene (reference sequence). There are 11 residues in the CDR3. V was pared by 1 base and J by 4 bases, with 3 bases between. Here the CDR3 DNA reads TGCAGTGCTAGAGTAGCAGATACGCAGTATTTT. Translation gives CSARVADTQYF.